The rows below give T cell receptor beta chains drawn from one sample of a study of cytomegalovirus exposure and HLA in healthy donors. The data were produced by immunoSEQ multiplex PCR, yet TCRdb's version contains in-frame clones alone and is incomplete. This table has about 170,000 clones, about four fifths appearing once. The source material was PBMCs. These receptors all stem from a man younger than 40 in good health and CMV-seropositive. CDR3s include the opening cysteine and the closing phenylalanine or tryptophan. The D gene is left open where the match is weak. Rows give clone size only sometimes, using once, few, many, or a class for an expanded clone.

size,J,V,D,DNA,CDR3
.,TRBJ2-3,TRBV30,.,TGTGCCTGGAGTCACACTCAGGGAGATACGCAGTATTTT,CAWSHTQGDTQYF
.,TRBJ1-2,TRBV23-1,.,TGCGCCAGCAGTCAATTTTATTCGTATAACGGGACACCAGTACCCACCTATGGCTACACCTTC,CASSQFYSYNGTPVPTYGYTF
.,TRBJ1-5,TRBV15,.,TGTGCCACCAGCAGTCCCCAGGGTTTTCAGCCCCAGCATTTT,CATSSPQGFQPQHF
.,TRBJ1-5,TRBV4-1,.,TGCGCCAGCAGCTACAGGGATAGCAATCAGCCCCAGCATTTT,CASSYRDSNQPQHF
.,TRBJ1-2,TRBV5-4,.,TGTGCCAGCAGCGGTCGAACTGTTTATGGCTACACCTTC,CASSGRTVYGYTF
few,TRBJ2-7,TRBV5-1,TRBD1,TGCGCCAGCAGCTTGGACAGGGGTACCTACGAGCAGTACTTC,CASSLDRGTYEQYF
.,TRBJ1-6,TRBV2,TRBD1,TGTGCCAGCAAAAGGACAGGGACTAATTCACCCCTCCACTTT,CASKRTGTNSPLHF
.,TRBJ2-7,TRBV6-1,TRBD1,TGTGCCAGCACCGGGACAGCCCACTACGAGCAGTACTTC,CASTGTAHYEQYF
.,TRBJ2-6,TRBV27,.,TGTGCCAGCAGTTCCACAGCGGGCCGCTCTGGGGCCAACGTCCTGACTTTC,CASSSTAGRSGANVLTF
.,TRBJ2-3,TRBV7-3,TRBD1,TGTGCCAGCAGCTTAGGGGACAGAGACACAGATACGCAGTATTTT,CASSLGDRDTDTQYF
few,TRBJ2-1,TRBV6-6,TRBD2,TGTGCCAGCAGAGTAGCGGGGGAACTTCTTAAGAATGAGCAGTTCTTC,CASRVAGELLKNEQFF
.,TRBJ2-3,TRBV7-3,.,TGTGCCAGCAGCCCGCAAGAGGGCACAGATACGCAGTATTTT,CASSPQEGTDTQYF
few,TRBJ1-1,TRBV27,.,TGTGCCAGCAGTTTTCGGGGGGAGATGGCTTTCTTT,CASSFRGEMAFF